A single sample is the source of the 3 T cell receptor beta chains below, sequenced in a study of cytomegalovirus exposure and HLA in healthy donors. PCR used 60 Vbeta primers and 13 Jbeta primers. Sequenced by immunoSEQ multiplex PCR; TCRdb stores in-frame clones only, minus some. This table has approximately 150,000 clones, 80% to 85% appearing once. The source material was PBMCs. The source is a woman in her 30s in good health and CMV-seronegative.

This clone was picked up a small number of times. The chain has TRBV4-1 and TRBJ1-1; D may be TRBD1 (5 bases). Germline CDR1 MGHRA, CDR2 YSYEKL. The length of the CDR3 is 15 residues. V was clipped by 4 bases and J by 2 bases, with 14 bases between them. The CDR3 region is CASSRGQSPNTEAFF. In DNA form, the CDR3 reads TGCGCCAGCAGCCGTGGACAAAGCCCTAACACTGAAGCTTTCTTT.

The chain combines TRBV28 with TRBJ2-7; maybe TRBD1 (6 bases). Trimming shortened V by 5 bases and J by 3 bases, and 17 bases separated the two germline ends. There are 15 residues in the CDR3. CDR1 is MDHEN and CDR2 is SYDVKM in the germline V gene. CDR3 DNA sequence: TGTGCCAGCAGTCTGTACGGGACACTTAACTACGAGCAGTACTTC. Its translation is CASSLYGTLNYEQYF. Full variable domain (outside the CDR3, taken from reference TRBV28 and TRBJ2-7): DVKVTQSSRYLVKRTGEKVFLECVQDMDHENMFWYRQDPGLGLRLIYFSYDVKMKEKGDIPEGYSVSREKKERFSLILESASTNQTSMYLCASSLYGTLNYEQYFGPGTRLTVT.

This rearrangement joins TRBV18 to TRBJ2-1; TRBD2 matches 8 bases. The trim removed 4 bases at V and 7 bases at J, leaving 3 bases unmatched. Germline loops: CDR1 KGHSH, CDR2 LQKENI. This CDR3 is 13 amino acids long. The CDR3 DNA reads TGTGCCAGCTCACTAGCGGGGAGGAATGAGCAGTTCTTC. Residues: CASSLAGRNEQFF.